This record looks at one T cell receptor beta chain sequence and its context. Its antigen has not been determined. No much larger clone exists at a distance of one base, and base qualities are not known. From each donor, a single peripheral blood sample of approximately 120 mL on average was drawn into heparinised tubes. Naive, central memory, regulatory and stem cell-like memory CD4+ T cells were sorted on a BD FACSAria II using a panel including CD45RO, CCR7, CD25, CD127, CD95 and CD27. A purity above 95% was achieved for all sorted populations. PBMCs were separated immediately by Lymphoprep density gradient centrifugation and were stained directly, without being cultured. Samples were stained and sorted in pairs, with one healthy donor and one patient per experiment, so that batch effects were minimized. The sample belongs to a study of beta chain features in type 1 diabetes (dated by TCRdb to the late 2010s). Regarding the complete study: Mean age, gender distribution, total cell number and subset yield were not different between patients and healthy donors. Regulatory and stem cell-like memory subsets were obtained from only 8 patients and roughly 8 healthy donors, while naive and central memory subsets were obtained from all 28 donors. Across all samples, approximately 100 million sorted cells were examined, and cell number per subset correlated strongly with RNA yield. In the study, recently diagnosed type 1 diabetes patients and matched healthy donors were compared on the TCRB repertoires of their sorted circulating CD4+ T cell subsets.

The High Capacity cDNA Reverse Transcription Kit was used to reverse transcribe all of the isolated RNA, meaning that expressed TCRB transcripts were what got sequenced. Deep immunoSEQ sequencing was applied to naive, central memory and regulatory T cell samples, giving an average of about 3.8 million total reads per sample. After sorted cells were lysed in RLT buffer, RNA was extracted with DNase-treated RNeasy Micro or Mini kits, with the choice depending on cell number. Each cell subset was processed separately to prevent cross-contamination, with patient and healthy donor samples processed together. The immunoSEQ multiplex PCR was used to amplify TCRB sequences from cDNA, generating 87-bp fragments that spanned the CDR3 region. Sequencing of the amplicons was performed on the Illumina HiSeq platform. Per the original workflow: PCR bias was corrected computationally using synthetic template baselines, and reads within Hamming distance 2 were collapsed, with unmergeable singletons discarded. By aligning reads against IMGT, V, D and J genes, CDR3 length, and insertions or deletions at six rearrangement sites were assigned. Within each subset, clonotype counts were normalized to sorted cell number, after which true diversity and Gini coefficients were computed with the tcR R package. Repertoire sharing was quantified using the overlap coefficient calculated on TCRB nucleotide sequences. TCRdb took this table from immuneACCESS and kept in-frame rearrangements with V and J called. Such tables lack part of the clones; where checked against another copy, unresolved V genes explain under half of the gap, and the rest is unexplained. For V, J and clone size, that table is used; D and trimming come from the DNA. Counted in this sample were almost 350,000 clones; around 7.6% of them appeared once. Of the sample, around 0.44% is held by the ten largest clones.

The paper as a whole reports these results and caveats: PCR might favor shorter templates, but patient and control samples were amplified and corrected together, so any skew would affect both groups equally. At VDJ recombination sites, patients with type 1 diabetes made fewer insertions and deleted more nucleotides, a pattern implying thymic rearrangement abnormalities. HLA sub-analyses involved small numbers of individuals, so any influence of HLA type on TCRB rearrangement remained unresolved. The naive, central memory and regulatory TCRB repertoires appeared to resemble one another more closely among patients than among healthy donors. Because cDNA was sequenced instead of genomic DNA, highly expressing activated cells could be over-represented, though the groups showed no difference in activation or CD3 levels. Type 1 diabetes patients showed a moderate but significant shortening of TCRB CDR3 length in all four CD4+ subsets.

The sample comprised central memory CD4+ T cells from blood. This TCR was sampled from a woman aged 18-30 years in good health.

Read as DNA, the sequence is TGTGCCAGCAGTTTTCAACAGTCCACAGATACGCAGTATTTT. Its protein is CASSFQQSTDTQYF. The chain was built from TRBV28 and TRBJ2-3; no confident D gene assignment can be made. From the germline V gene, CDR1 is MDHEN and CDR2 is SYDVKM. From cysteine to phenylalanine, the CDR3 is 14 amino acids long. Only the CDR3 DNA stays, 42 bases, in frame from base 1. Relative to germline, V is 3 bases shorter and J is 2 bases shorter, with 9 bases between their ends.